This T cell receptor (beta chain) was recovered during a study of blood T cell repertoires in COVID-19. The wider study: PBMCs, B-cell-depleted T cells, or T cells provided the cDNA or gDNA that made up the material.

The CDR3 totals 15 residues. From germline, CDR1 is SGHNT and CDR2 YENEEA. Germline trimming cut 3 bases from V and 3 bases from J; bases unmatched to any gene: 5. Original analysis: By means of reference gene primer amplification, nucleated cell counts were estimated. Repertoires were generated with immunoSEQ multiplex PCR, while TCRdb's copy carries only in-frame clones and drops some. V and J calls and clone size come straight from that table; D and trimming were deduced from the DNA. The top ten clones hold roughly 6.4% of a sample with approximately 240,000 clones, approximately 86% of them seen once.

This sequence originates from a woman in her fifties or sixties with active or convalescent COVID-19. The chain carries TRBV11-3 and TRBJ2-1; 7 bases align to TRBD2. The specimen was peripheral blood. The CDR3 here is CASSFETSSYNEQFF. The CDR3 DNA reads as TGTGCCAGCAGCTTTGAGACTAGCAGCTACAATGAGCAGTTCTTC.